In this sample, the clone carrying this T cell receptor (beta chain) turned up a few times. The antigen remains unidentified. Cultured CD4+ T-cell DNA underwent Oncomine TCR Beta short-read sequencing. MiXCR, run by TCRdb on the PCR reads, gives a single entry per CDR3 protein. The sample has 10,000 to 11,000 distinct CDR3 sequences; approximately 23% are singletons. Treatment given: roughly 10-day PBMC culture with coronavirus spike peptide pools or control peptides (ViraFEST assay). From negative nucleocapsid antibodies before and after vaccination, healthy vaccine recipients were shown to have had no prior SARS-CoV-2 infection. This record belongs to a study of vaccination and CD4 T cells after COVID-19. Study as a whole: Investigators drew the post-COVID samples a median around 96 days after diagnosis, with a range of 35 to 161.

The receptor comes from a human donor who received a COVID-19 vaccine. The starting material was CD4+ T cells from blood, cultured in vitro, obtained before SARS-CoV-2 vaccination.

CDR3: CASSLGQEELYGYTF. Written as DNA, the CDR3 is TGTGCCAGCAGCTTAGGGCAGGAGGAGCTCTATGGCTACACCTTC. The V call is TRBV11-3, the J call TRBJ1-2; unclear D gene. V lost 1 base and J lost 4, with 13 bases in between. The CDR3 loop spans 15 amino acids. CDR1 is SGHNT and CDR2 is YENEEA in the germline V gene.